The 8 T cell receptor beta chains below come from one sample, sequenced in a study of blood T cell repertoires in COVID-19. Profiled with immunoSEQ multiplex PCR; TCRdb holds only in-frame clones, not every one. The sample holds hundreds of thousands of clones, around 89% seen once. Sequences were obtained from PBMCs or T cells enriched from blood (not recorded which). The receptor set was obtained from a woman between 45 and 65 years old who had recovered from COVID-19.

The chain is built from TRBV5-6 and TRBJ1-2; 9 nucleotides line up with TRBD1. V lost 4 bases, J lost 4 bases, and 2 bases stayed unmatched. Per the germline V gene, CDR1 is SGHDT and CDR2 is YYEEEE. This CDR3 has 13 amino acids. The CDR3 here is CASSEGQGYGYTF. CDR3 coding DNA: TGTGCCAGCAGCGAGGGACAGGGCTATGGCTACACCTTC.

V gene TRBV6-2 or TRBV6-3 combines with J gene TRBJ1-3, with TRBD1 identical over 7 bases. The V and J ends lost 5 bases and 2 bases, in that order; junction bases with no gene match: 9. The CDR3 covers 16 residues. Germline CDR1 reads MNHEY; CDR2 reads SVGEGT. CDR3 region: CASSGRQGVTGNTIYF. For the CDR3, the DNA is TGTGCCAGCAGTGGACGACAGGGAGTTACTGGAAACACCATATATTTT.

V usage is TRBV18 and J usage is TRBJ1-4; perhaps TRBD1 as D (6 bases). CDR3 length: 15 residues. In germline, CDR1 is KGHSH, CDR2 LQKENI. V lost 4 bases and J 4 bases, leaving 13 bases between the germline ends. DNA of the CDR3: TGTGCCAGCTCACGACGGACAGAAAATAATGAAAAACTGTTTTTT. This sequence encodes CASSRRTENNEKLFF.

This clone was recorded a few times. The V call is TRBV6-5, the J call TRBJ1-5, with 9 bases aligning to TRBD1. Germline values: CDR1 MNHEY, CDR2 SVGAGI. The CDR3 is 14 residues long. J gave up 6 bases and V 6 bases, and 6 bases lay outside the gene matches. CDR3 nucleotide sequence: TGTGCCAGCAGAAAGGGACAGGGAACTCAGCCCCAGCATTTT. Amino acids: CASRKGQGTQPQHF.

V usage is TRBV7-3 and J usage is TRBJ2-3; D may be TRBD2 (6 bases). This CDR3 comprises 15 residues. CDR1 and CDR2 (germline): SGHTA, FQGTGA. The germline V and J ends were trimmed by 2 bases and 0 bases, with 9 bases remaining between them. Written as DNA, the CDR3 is TGTGCCAGCAGCTTACGGACTACTAGCACAGATACGCAGTATTTT. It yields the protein CASSLRTTSTDTQYF.

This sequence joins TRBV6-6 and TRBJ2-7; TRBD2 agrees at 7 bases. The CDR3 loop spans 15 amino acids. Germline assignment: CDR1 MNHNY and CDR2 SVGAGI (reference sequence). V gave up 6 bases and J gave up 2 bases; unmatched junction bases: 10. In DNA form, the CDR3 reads TGTGCCAGCAGCTCCCCACGGGAGGTTACCTACGAGCAGTACTTC. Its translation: CASSSPREVTYEQYF.

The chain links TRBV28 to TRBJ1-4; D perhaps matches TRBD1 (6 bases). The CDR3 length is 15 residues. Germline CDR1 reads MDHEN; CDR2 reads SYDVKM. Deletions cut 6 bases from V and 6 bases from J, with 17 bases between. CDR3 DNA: TGTGCCAGCAGCGCTTTAGGGGAGGGGGATGAAAAACTGTTTTTT. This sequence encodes CASSALGEGDEKLFF.

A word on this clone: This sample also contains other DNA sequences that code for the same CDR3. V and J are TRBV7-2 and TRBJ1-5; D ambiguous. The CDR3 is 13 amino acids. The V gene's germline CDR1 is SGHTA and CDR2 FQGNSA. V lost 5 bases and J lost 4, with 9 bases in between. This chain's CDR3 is CASSPDWNQPQHF. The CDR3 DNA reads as TGTGCCAGCAGCCCGGACTGGAATCAGCCCCAGCATTTT.